This T cell receptor beta chain derives from a study of blood T cell repertoires in COVID-19. Looking at the study overall: Samples of COVID-19 (acute and convalescent) were obtained from the United States, Italy and Spain. Nucleic acid was either cDNA or gDNA, and it came from T cells, B-cell-depleted T cells, or PBMCs.

This clone was detected only once. V lost 9 bases and J lost 4; bases outside the gene matches: 7. Germline values: CDR1 MNHEY, CDR2 SMNVEV (reference sequence). The length of the CDR3 is 14 residues. Methods used by the authors: Reference gene primers were amplified, and this amplification served to estimate nucleated cell counts. Method: immunoSEQ multiplex PCR; TCRdb's copy keeps in-frame clones and lacks some. Clone size and the V and J calls come from that table; the DNA yielded D and trimming. The sample consists of about 140,000 clones, around 78% of them appearing once. The rearrangement joins TRBV27 to TRBJ2-3, with 10 bases aligning to TRBD1. The specimen sequenced was peripheral blood. The sequence was collected from an elderly woman with active or convalescent COVID-19. Here the CDR3 reads CASQTGGYADTQYF. The CDR3 DNA reads as TGTGCCAGTCAGACAGGGGGCTATGCAGATACGCAGTATTTT.